The text below deals with one T cell receptor (beta chain). No cognate antigen has been identified for it. No much larger clone exists at a distance of one base, and base qualities are not known. Libraries were constructed by the immunoSEQ multiplex PCR assay. A mixture of 60 forward primers for TCR Vbeta segments and 13 reverse primers for TCR Jbeta segments was used in the multiplex PCR. Amplification of the CDR3 region of rearranged TCR beta genes was performed with a multiplex PCR assay on genomic DNA. The Illumina HiSeq System was used to sequence the amplified TCR beta libraries as 87-base-pair reads. As for how the authors treated the data: A later analysis counted about 82 million unique TCR beta chains across the roughly 700 repertoires, and some 12 million of these chains were shared by at least two donors. A nearest-neighbor algorithm error-corrected the raw reads and collapsed the reads into unique sequences, merging closely related sequences to remove PCR and sequencing errors. To assign V, D and J gene segments, CDR3 sequences were aligned to IMGT reference sequences. For a sequence to be retained, a match of at least six nucleotides was required to both a V gene segment and a J gene segment. Rearrangements were classified as productive when the CDR3 lacked stop codons and remained in frame with V and J, and all other rearrangements were classified as non-productive. Following IMGT convention, CDR3 was defined as the stretch from the second conserved V-encoded cysteine to the conserved J-encoded phenylalanine. The earlier analysis of 587 of the donors excluded any sequence lacking an unambiguous match to a single V gene segment. In an earlier analysis of 500 to 750 of the donors, V segments were called functional above 56.7% productive rearrangements and were called segregating when the between-donor standard deviation exceeded 5%. A statistical classification framework was built for diagnosing cytomegalovirus status from the catalog of TCR beta chain sequences. In a later analysis, TCR nucleotide sequences were compared against IMGT/GENE-DB human TR gene sequences so that V and J genes could be assigned. Using the TCRdist pipeline, a later analysis assigned CDR3 sequences along with most-parsimonious VDJ recombination scenarios. In a later analysis, each TCR beta chain was defined by its CDR3 amino acid sequence together with its V-gene family, and reads without a unique V-gene family were excluded. A later analysis removed roughly 590 highly shared, low-generation-probability nucleotide sequences to deal with suspected cross-contamination and a sequencing artifact. A later analysis calculated a clonal expansion index for each public chain from normalized within-repertoire ranks of inferred template counts. In a later analysis, generation probabilities were computed with a VDJ recombination model fitted to out-of-frame rearrangements, and the resulting probabilities were checked against IGoR. A later analysis scored TCR-TCR, TCR-HLA and TCR-CMV co-occurrence with hypergeometric tests, applying a repertoire-size bias correction to TCR pairs. To estimate false discovery rates, a later analysis permuted the HLA or CMV assignments 20 times. In a later analysis, co-occurring TCRs were grouped using DBSCAN, with TCRdist sequence similarity added in when clustering inside HLA-allele-positive subsets. Repertoires with fewer than 30,000 or more than 120,000 public chains were left out of co-occurrence clustering, as were about five repertoires with anomalous nucleotide sharing. In TCRdb, the immuneACCESS table is reduced to in-frame sequences with V and J assigned. These tables do not hold every clone; where another copy was compared, an unresolved V gene accounts for under half, and the others remain unexplained. For V, J and clone size, that table is used; D and trimming come from the DNA. In this sample the table shows 150,000 to 200,000 clones, just over 75% of which occur a single time. The ten top clones hold around 1% of the sample.

The sample is drawn from a study of cytomegalovirus exposure and HLA in healthy donors (dated by TCRdb to 2016 to 2017). About the study as a whole: According to an earlier analysis of 587 of the donors, 150 million to 200 million T cells yielded 90 million to 140 million unique TCR beta sequences and approximately 300 Gb of sequence data. An early release covering around 630 HLA-typed donors comprised 300 to 350 gigabases of sequencing data and approximately 85 million unique TCR sequences. Of the roughly 420 genotyped donors, more than 75% were placed in the genetic ancestry cluster associated with self-reported Caucasian donors. The study aimed to test whether cataloging public T cell receptors could reveal signatures of past pathogen exposure. Using immunosequencing, the study profiled T cell repertoires from some 670 subjects and related those repertoires to cytomegalovirus serostatus. Besides the first cohort of under 700 subjects, a separate validation cohort made up of 120 different subjects was used. High-throughput TCR immunosequencing, statistical association of individual TCRs with disease status, and machine learning were combined to predict cytomegalovirus infection status. A later analysis re-analyzed previously published TCR beta repertoires from hundreds of donors and added high-resolution HLA genotyping to study TCR occurrence patterns. The later analysis used no new phenotypic data to find candidate immune exposures, relying instead on TCR beta sequences and their occurrence across donors. To decide whether each TCR beta V gene segment behaved as functional or pseudogenic, an earlier analysis of several hundred of the donors relied on high-throughput TCR beta sequencing. Alongside the repertoire data, information on donor age, sex, ethnicity and CMV serostatus was compiled. In a later genetic analysis, genome-wide SNP genotypes for about three fifths of the roughly 670 donors were used, and that subset was treated as a discovery cohort. Every discovery cohort repertoire had been produced on one sequencing platform. Class I and class II HLA loci were covered by the typing at four-digit resolution. The number of donors typed differed by locus, with about 629-640 for A, B, C, DRB1 and DQB1, about 500 for DQA1, under 610 for DPA1, and some 450 for DPB1. A few DR-DQ haplotypes were treated as single units for association and clustering because of strong linkage in the cohort. On average, around 230,000 unique TCR beta nucleotide sequences were sequenced per donor among 300 to 500 genotyped donors of the cohort, with about 17% of those sequences being non-productive.

Overall study outcomes, separate from this receptor: In an earlier analysis of fewer than 700 of the donors, most TCR beta V segments appeared in productive rearrangements about 87% or about 30% of the time, broadly matching IMGT annotations. It was suggested by the authors that the approach could potentially be generalized to other disease states and immunological phenotypes. Linkage disequilibrium might explain the correlated functional status among segregating V segments, but an unknown experimental factor could not be ruled out. CMV serostatus was the only immune exposure information available for the cohort. A few of the identified cytomegalovirus-associated TCR beta chains were confirmed in vitro to be specific for cytomegalovirus antigens. In a later analysis, HLA-associated TCR beta chains were found to be more clonally expanded and to have lower generation probabilities than equally common non-associated chains. In a later analysis, the rate of TCR association differed among HLA loci, with DRB1 alleles having the most associated TCRs and HLA-C alleles having the fewest. Assigning TCR associations to individual alleles was difficult when HLA alleles, especially DR and DQ, strongly co-occurred. Specific HLA alleles were associated with about 17,000 TCR beta sequences at a false discovery rate of 0.05 in a later analysis. According to a later analysis, parvovirus B19, influenza, CMV and Epstein-Barr virus appeared linked to several top co-occurrence clusters. A further reported finding was that TCR beta sequences accurately predicted the HLA-A and HLA-B alleles for most subjects in the first cohort. A later genetic analysis reported fewer N-insertions in productive TCRs among donors in an Asian-associated ancestry cluster than the approximately 700-donor mean. In this cohort, only TCR beta chains were sequenced, and detectable features were limited by the absence of alpha or paired-chain data. Because counts were too low, approximately 18 rarely observed V segments, including chromosome 9 orphons, were excluded from the earlier analysis of several hundred of the donors. A total of 164 TCR beta chains were listed by the study as associated with cytomegalovirus. A later genetic analysis associated a missense DCLRE1C variant with V-gene and J-gene trimming of TCR beta chains, and an independent cohort replicated the association. The presence/absence analyses assumed that sequencing depth was roughly uniform across donors, and that assumption may not be true. The classifier was reported to diagnose cytomegalovirus status with high specificity and sensitivity in both the original cohort and the validation cohort. Because some donors lacked HLA typing at each locus, the association tests relied only on the typed subset. Most TCR sequences were seen in very few donors, while some public TCRs were found in many individuals. In a later analysis, most CMV-associated TCR beta chains were found to appear HLA-restricted, with HLA associations seemingly driven largely by CMV exposure. A group of highly shared sequence variants was considered likely to be a technical artifact of the sequencing pipeline.

The cohort consisted of some 730 healthy bone marrow donors. Cohort members were all nominally healthy when sampled, although unrecorded immune exposures were likely present. The donor tested CMV seronegative and was one of the 352 seronegative cohort members. A peripheral blood sample was collected from each donor, and TCR beta sequencing was performed on peripheral blood mononuclear cells. The Qiagen DNeasy Blood Extraction Kit was used to extract genomic DNA from the blood cell samples. This clonotype was sampled from a woman in her forties in good health and CMV-seronegative. Material: PBMCs.

The CDR3 protein is CASSESPGQGVEAFF. The DNA sequence follows: TGTGCCAGCAGTGAGAGCCCGGGACAGGGGGTTGAAGCTTTCTTT. In this chain, TRBV2 is recombined with TRBJ1-1, with 11 bases aligning to TRBD1. Including the terminal cysteine and phenylalanine, the CDR3 comprises 15 residues. The DNA shown is the 45-base CDR3, in frame from base 1. The germline V end is reduced by 3 bases and the J end by 7 bases; junction bases left unmatched: 7. CDR1 and CDR2 were assigned from the germline V gene as SNHLY and FYNNEI. Where the CDR3 stops, the reference TRBV2 and TRBJ1-1 genes take over; the full variable domain is EPEVTQTPSHQVTQMGQEVILRCVPISNHLYFYWYRQILGQKVEFLVSFYNNEISEKSEIFDDQFSVERPDGSNFTLKIRSTKLEDSAMYFCASSESPGQGVEAFFGQGTRLTVV.